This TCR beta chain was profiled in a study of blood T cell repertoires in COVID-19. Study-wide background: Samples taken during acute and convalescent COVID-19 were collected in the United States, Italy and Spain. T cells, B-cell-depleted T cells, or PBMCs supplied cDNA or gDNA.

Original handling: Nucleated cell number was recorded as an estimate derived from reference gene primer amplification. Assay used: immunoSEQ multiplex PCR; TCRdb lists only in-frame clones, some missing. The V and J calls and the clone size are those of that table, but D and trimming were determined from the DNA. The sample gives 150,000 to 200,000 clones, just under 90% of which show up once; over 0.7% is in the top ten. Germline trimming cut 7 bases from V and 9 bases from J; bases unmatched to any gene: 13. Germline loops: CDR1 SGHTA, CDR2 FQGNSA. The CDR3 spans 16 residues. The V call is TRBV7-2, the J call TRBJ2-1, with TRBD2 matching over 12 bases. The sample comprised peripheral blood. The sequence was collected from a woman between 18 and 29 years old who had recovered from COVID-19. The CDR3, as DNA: TGTGCCAGCATCTACAGGGGGCTAGCGGGAGGGAGTGAGCAGTTCTTC. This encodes CASIYRGLAGGSEQFF.